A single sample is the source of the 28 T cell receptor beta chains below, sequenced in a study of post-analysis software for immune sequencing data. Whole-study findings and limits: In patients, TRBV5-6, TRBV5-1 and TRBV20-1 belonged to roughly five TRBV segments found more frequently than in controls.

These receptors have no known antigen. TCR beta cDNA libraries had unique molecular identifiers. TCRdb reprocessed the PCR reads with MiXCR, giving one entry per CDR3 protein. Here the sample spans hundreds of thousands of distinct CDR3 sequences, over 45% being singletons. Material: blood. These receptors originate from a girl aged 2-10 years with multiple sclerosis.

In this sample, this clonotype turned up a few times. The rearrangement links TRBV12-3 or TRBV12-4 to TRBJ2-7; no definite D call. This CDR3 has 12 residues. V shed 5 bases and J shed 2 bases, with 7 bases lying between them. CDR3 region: CASSHRTYEQYF. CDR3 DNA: TGTGCCAGCAGTCACAGAACCTACGAGCAGTACTTC.

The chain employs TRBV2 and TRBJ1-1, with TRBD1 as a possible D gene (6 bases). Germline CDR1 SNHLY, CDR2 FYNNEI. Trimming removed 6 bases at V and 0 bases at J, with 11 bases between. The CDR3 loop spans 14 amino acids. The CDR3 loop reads CASRTGHLNTEAFF. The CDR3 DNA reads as TGTGCCAGCAGAACGGGACACCTGAACACTGAAGCTTTCTTT. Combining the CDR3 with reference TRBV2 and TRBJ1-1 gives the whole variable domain EPEVTQTPSHQVTQMGQEVILRCVPISNHLYFYWYRQILGQKVEFLVSFYNNEISEKSEIFDDQFSVERPDGSNFTLKIRSTKLEDSAMYFCASRTGHLNTEAFFGQGTRLTVV.

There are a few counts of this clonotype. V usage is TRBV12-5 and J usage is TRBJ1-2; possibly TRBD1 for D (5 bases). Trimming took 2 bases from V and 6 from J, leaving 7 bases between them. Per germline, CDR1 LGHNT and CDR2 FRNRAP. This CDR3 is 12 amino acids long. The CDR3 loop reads CASGLRGDGYTF. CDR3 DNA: TGTGCTAGTGGTTTGCGGGGGGATGGCTACACCTTC.

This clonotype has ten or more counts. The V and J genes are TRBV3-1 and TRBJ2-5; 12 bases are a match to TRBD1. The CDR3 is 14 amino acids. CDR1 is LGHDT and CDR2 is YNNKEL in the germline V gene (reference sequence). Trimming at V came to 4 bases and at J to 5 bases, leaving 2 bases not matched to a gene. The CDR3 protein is CASSPGTGGETQYF. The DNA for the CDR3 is TGTGCCAGCAGCCCCGGGACAGGGGGCGAGACCCAGTACTTC.

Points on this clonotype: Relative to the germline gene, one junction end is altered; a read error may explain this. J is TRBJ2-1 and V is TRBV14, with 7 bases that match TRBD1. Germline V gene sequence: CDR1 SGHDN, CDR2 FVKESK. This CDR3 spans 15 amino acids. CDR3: CASSPRQGSYNEQFF. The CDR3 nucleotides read TGCGCCAGCAGCCCCCGACAGGGTTCCTACAATGAGCAGTTCTTC.

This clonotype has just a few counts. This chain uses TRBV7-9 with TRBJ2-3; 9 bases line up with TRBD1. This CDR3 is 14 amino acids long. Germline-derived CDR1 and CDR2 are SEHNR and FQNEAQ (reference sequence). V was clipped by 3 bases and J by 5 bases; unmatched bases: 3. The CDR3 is CASSFGQGIDTQYF. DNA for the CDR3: TGTGCCAGCAGCTTCGGACAGGGGATAGATACGCAGTATTTT.

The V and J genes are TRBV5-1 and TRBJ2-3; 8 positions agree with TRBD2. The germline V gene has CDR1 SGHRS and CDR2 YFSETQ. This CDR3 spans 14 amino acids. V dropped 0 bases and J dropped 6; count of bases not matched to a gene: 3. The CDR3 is CASSLATGGDTQYF. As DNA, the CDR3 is TGCGCCAGCAGCTTGGCTACGGGAGGGGATACGCAGTATTTT. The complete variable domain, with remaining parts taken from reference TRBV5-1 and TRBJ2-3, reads KAGVTQTPRYLIKTRGQQVTLSCSPISGHRSVSWYQQTPGQGLQFLFEYFSETQRNKGNFPGRFSGRQFSNSRSEMNVSTLELGDSALYLCASSLATGGDTQYFGPGTRLTVL.

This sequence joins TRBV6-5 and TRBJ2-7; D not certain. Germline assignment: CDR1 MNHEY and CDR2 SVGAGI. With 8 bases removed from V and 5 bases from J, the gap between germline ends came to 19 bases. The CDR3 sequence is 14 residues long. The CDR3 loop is CASGPTSERHEQYF. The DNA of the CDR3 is TGTGCCAGCGGCCCCACTTCAGAAAGGCACGAGCAGTACTTC.

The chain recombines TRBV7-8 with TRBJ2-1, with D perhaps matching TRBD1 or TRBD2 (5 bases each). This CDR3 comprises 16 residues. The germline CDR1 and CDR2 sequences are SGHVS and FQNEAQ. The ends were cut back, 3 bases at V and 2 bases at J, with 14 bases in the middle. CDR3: CASSFGQGEPYNEQFF. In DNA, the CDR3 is TGTGCCAGCAGCTTTGGTCAGGGAGAGCCCTACAATGAGCAGTTCTTC.

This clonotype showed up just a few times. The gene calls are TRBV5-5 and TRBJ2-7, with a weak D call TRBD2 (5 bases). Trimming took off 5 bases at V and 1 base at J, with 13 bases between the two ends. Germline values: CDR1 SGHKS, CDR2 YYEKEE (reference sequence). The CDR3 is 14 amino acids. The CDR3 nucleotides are TGTGCCAGCAGTGGGTTCGGGAATTCCTACGAGCAGTACTTC. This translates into CASSGFGNSYEQYF.

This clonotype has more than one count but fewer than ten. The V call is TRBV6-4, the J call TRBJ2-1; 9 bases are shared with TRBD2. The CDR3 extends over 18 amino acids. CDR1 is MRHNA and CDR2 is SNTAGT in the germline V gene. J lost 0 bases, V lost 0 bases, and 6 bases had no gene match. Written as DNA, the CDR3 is TGTGCCAGCAGTGACTCAGCGGGGGGCTCGAGCTCCTACAATGAGCAGTTCTTC. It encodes CASSDSAGGSSSYNEQFF.

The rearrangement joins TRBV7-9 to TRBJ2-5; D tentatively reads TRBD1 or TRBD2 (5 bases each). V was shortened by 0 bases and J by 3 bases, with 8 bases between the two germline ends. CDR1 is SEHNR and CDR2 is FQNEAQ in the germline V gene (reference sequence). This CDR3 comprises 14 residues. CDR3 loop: CASSLALGEETQYF. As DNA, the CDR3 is TGTGCCAGCAGCTTAGCTCTGGGGGAAGAGACCCAGTACTTC.

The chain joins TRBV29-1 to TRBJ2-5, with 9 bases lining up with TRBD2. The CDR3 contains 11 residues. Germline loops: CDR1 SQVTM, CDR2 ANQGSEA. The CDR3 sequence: CIVAGEETQYF. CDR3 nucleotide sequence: TGCATCGTAGCGGGGGAAGAGACCCAGTACTTC.

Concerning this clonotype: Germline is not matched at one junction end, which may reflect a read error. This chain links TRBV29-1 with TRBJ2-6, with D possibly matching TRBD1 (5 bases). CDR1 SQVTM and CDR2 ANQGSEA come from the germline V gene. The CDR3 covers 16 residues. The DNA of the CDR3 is TGCAGCGTCGGTAAACTTCGCGTTTCTGGGGCCAGCGTCCTGACTTTC. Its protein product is CSVGKLRVSGASVLTF.

The CDR3 DNA is TGTGCCAGCAGTTACTCAACAGGGTACACAGATACGCAGTATTTT. Protein product: CASSYSTGYTDTQYF. The J gene is TRBJ2-3, the V gene TRBV6-2 or TRBV6-3, with D possibly TRBD1 on 6 matching bases. Germline-derived CDR1 and CDR2 are MNHEY and SVGEGT. Trimming shortened V by 0 bases and J by 2 bases, and 9 bases separated the two germline ends. CDR3 size: 15 residues.

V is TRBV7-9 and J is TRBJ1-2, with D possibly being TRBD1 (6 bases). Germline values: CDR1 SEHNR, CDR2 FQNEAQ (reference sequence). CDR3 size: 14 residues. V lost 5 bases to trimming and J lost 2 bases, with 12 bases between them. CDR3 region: CASSPGEANYGYTF. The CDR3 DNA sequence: TGTGCCAGCAGCCCAGGGGAGGCAAACTATGGCTACACCTTC.

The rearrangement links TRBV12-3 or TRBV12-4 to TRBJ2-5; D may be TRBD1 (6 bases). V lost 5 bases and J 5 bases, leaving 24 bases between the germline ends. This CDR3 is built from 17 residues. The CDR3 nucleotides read TGTGCCAGCAGTCCCAAAGGGGGAGCCCCCCACATGGAGACCCAGTACTTC. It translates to CASSPKGGAPHMETQYF.

The CDR3 spells CSASRSGLSNQPQHF. The CDR3 nucleotides are TGCAGTGCTAGCAGGTCAGGGCTCAGCAATCAGCCCCAGCATTTT. This sequence joins TRBV20-1 and TRBJ1-5; a possible D gene is TRBD1 (5 bases). Trimming removed 3 bases at V and 1 base at J, with 13 bases between. The germline V gene encodes CDR1 DFQATT and CDR2 SNEGSKA (reference sequence). This CDR3 contains 15 residues.

CDR3 protein: CATSDVSGGSSYNEQFF. The CDR3 nucleotides read TGTGCCACCAGTGATGTCAGCGGGGGGAGCTCCTACAATGAGCAGTTCTTC. This sequence joins TRBV24-1 and TRBJ2-1, with 9 nucleotides matching TRBD2. With V trimmed by 3 bases and J by 0 bases, 5 bases remained unmatched. Per germline, CDR1 KGHDR and CDR2 SFDVKD. CDR3 length: 17 residues.

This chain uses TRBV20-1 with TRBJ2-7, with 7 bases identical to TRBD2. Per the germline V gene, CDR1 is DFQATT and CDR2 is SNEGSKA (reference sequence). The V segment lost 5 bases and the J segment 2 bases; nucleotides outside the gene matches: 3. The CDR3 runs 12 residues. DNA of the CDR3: TGCAGTGCTGCTAGCGGTCCCTACGAGCAGTACTTC. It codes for CSAASGPYEQYF.

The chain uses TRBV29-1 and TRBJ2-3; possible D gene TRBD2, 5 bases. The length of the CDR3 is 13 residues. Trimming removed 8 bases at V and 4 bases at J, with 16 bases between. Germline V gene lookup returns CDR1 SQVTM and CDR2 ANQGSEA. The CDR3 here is CSPVFAGADTQYF. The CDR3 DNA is TGCAGCCCCGTCTTTGCGGGCGCAGATACGCAGTATTTT.

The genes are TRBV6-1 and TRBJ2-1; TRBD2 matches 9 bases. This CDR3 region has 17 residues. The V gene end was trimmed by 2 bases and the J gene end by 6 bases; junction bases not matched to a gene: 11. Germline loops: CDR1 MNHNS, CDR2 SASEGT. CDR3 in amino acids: CASSESLGAGGTNEQFF. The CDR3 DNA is TGTGCCAGCAGTGAATCCTTGGGGGCGGGAGGGACCAATGAGCAGTTCTTC.

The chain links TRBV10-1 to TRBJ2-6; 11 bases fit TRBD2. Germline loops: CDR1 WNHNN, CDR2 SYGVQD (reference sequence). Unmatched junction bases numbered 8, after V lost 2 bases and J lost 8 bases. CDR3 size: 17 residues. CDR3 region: CASSEKWVAGGPNVLTF. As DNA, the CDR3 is TGCGCCAGCAGTGAGAAGTGGGTAGCGGGAGGGCCCAACGTCCTGACTTTC.

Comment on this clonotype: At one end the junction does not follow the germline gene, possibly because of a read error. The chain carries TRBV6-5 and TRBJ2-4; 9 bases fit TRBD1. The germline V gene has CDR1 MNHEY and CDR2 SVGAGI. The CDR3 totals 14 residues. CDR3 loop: CAGSQRTGVDIQYF. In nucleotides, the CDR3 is TGTGCCGGCAGTCAACGGACAGGGGTAGACATTCAGTACTTC.

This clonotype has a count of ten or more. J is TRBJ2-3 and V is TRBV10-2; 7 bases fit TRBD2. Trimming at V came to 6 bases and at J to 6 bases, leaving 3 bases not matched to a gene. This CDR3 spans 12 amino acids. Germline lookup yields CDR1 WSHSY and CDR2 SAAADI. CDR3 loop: CASSSLADTQYF. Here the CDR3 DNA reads TGCGCCAGCAGCTCACTAGCGGATACGCAGTATTTT.

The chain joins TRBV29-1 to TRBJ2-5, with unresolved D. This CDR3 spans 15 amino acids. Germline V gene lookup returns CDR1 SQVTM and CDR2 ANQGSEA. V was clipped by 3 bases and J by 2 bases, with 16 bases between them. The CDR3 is CSVETYFNEQETQYF. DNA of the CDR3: TGCAGCGTTGAGACATACTTTAATGAACAAGAGACCCAGTACTTC.

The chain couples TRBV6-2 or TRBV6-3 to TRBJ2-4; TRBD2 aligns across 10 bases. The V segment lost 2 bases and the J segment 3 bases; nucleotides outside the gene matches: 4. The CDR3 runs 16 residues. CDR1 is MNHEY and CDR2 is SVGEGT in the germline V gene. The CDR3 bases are TGTGCCAGCAGTTACAGCGGGGGGGATCACAAAAACATTCAGTACTTC. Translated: CASSYSGGDHKNIQYF.

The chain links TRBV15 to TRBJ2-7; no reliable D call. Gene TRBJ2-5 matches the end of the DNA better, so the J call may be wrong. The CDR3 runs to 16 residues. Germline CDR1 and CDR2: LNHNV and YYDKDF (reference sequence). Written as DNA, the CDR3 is TGTGCCACCAGCAGATCTTTGGCGGCCTTAAAAGAGACCCAGTACTTC. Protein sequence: CATSRSLAALKETQYF.